The clone carrying this T cell receptor beta chain has ten or more counts. What it binds is unknown. This sample was taken from a study of T cells after yellow fever vaccination. Regarding the study as a whole: Few clonotypes appeared in both CD4 and CD8 compartments. Subsequent booster samples again held most clones from primary vaccination (96% CD4, about 86% CD8).

Germline CDR1 is SEHNR and CDR2 is FQNEAQ (reference sequence). The V gene end was trimmed by 5 bases and the J gene end by 1 base; junction bases not matched to a gene: 4. The CDR3 runs 14 residues. Researchers made TCR cDNA using 5'RACE template switching, and this step added a universal primer site and UMIs. Each CDR3 protein gets one entry after TCRdb re-called the 5' RACE reads with MiXCR. The sample has hundreds of thousands of distinct CDR3 sequences; 10% to 15% are singletons. The sample here was PBMCs, taken on the day of the yellow fever booster vaccination. This TCR was sampled from a young man who received the YFV17D yellow fever vaccine. The gene calls are TRBV7-9 and TRBJ1-1, with 7 bases lining up with TRBD1. DNA for the CDR3: TGTGCCAGCAGCCCGCAGGGGGGGAACACTGAAGCTTTCTTT. Protein product: CASSPQGGNTEAFF.